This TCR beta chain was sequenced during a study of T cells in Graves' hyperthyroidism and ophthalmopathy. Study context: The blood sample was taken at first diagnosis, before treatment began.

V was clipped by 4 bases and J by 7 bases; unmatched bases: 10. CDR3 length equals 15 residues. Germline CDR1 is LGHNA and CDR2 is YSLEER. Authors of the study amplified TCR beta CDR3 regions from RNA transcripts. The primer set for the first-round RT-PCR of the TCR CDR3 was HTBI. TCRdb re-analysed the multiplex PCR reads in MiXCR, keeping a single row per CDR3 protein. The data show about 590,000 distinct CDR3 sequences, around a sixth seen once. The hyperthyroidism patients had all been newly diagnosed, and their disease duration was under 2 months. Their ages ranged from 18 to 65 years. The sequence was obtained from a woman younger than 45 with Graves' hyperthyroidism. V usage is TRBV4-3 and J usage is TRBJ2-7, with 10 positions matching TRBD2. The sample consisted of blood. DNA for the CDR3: TGCGCCAGCAGCCCCAAGACTAGCGGGTCTGGTGAGCAGTACTTC. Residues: CASSPKTSGSGEQYF.